This T cell receptor (beta chain) was found in a study of T cells expressing NK-cell markers. Across the study: Sequenced donors, eight in total, included seven who were HCMV-seropositive and one who was seronegative. Whole-study findings and limits: Where several donors were concerned, these clonotypes also led the CD3+CD56-NKG2C+ fraction. Dominant NKG2C+ clonotypes in about six donors made up roughly 1.0-7.0% of CD8+ T cells.

A word on this clonotype: No antigen is known for it.

Making the TCR beta cDNA relied on 5'RACE template switching with UMIs. TCRdb reprocessed the 5' RACE reads, keeping one entry per CDR3 protein, no DNA. The sample has 120,000 to 150,000 distinct CDR3 sequences. The CDR3 spans 14 residues. Germline lookup yields CDR1 SGHVS and CDR2 FNYEAQ. This clonotype was sampled from a man in his late teens or twenties in good health. The chain carries TRBV7-6 and TRBJ2-1; the TCRdb call, TRBD1, lacks DNA for checking. Material for sequencing was blood T cells: a sorted CD56 or NKG2C T cell subset, CD4+ or CD8+ T cells, or bulk PBMC T cells (not recorded which). Here the CDR3 reads CASSSDGNGPNKFF.